This T cell receptor beta chain came from a study of tumor-infiltrating lymphocytes in primary liver carcinoma. For the study at large: Sample yields, roughly 3.5 to 7.13 million productive TCRbeta reads, were similar across the tissue types.

The CDR3 loop spans 14 amino acids. V was pared by 4 bases and J by 10 bases, with 14 bases between. Germline CDR1 reads ENHRY; CDR2 reads SYGVKD. Of note for this clonotype: Its antigen is undetermined.

Unsorted whole blood supplied the RNA, and germline DNA was extracted too. Before the operation took place, four milliliters of peripheral blood were collected. Whole-study findings and limits: Owing to bulk unsorted samples, no comparison was made between CD4+ and CD8+ repertoires.

The investigators made TCR beta cDNA from approximately 0.5 ug total RNA, using a constant-region primer. What produced the TCR beta libraries was three nested multiplex PCR rounds using slightly modified ARM-PCR. The two initial PCR rounds, around 10 cycles each, used TRBV1-TRBV30 forward and C-beta reverse primers. TCRdb processed the multiplex PCR reads anew with MiXCR; each CDR3 protein has one entry. The sample shows 300,000 to 350,000 distinct CDR3 sequences, less than 70% of them seen only once. The V gene is TRBV10-3, the J gene TRBJ1-6, with TRBD1 as a possible D gene (6 bases). The source material was peripheral blood. This sequence was found in a man aged 40-49 years with primary liver carcinoma and hepatitis B virus infection. The CDR3 DNA sequence: TGTGCCATCAGTGGGACAGCTGGGGAGTCACCCCTCCACTTT. It translates to CAISGTAGESPLHF.